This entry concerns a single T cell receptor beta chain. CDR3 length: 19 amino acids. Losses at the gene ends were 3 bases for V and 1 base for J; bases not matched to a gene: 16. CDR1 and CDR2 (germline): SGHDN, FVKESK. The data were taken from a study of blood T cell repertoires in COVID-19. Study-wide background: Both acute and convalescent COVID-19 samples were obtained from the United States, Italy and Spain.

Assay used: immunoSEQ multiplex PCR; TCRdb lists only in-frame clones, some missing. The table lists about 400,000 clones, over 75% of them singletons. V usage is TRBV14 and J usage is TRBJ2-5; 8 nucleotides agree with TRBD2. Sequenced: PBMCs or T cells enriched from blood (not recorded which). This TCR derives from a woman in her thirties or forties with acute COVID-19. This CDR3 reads CASSQVCTGTGGLQETQYF. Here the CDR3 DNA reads TGTGCCAGCAGCCAGGTCTGTACTGGTACGGGGGGGCTCCAAGAGACCCAGTACTTC.